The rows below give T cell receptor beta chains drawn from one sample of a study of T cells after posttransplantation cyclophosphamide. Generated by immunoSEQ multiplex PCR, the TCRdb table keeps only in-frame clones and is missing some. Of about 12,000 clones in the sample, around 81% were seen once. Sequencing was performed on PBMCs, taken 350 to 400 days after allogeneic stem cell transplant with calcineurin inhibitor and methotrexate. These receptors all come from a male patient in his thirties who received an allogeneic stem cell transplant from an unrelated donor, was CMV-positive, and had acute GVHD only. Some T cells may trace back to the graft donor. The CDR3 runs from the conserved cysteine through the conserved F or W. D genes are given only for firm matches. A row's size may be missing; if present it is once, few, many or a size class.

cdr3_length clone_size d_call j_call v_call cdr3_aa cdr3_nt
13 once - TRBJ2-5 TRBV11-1 CASSLGKPETQYF TGTGCCAGCAGCTTAGGAAAGCCAGAGACCCAGTACTTC
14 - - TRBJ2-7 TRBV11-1 CASSLAPRTYEQYF TGTGCCAGCAGCTTAGCCCCTAGGACCTACGAGCAGTACTTC
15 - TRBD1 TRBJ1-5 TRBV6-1 CASSPTGGEGQPQHF TGTGCCAGCAGTCCGACAGGGGGCGAGGGTCAGCCCCAGCATTTT
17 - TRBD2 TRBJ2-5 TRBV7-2 CASSVRGLAGGRETQYF TGTGCCAGCAGCGTAAGGGGACTAGCGGGGGGGCGAGAGACCCAGTACTTC
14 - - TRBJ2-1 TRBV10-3 CAISEPQLNNEQFF TGTGCCATCAGTGAGCCCCAACTAAACAATGAGCAGTTCTTC
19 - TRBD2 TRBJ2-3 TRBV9 CASSPGVAGGPRMRNTQYF TGTGCCAGCAGCCCTGGGGTAGCGGGAGGGCCTCGTATGAGAAATACGCAGTATTTT
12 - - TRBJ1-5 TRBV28 CASSLGHQPQHF TGTGCCAGCAGTTTAGGGCATCAGCCCCAGCATTTT
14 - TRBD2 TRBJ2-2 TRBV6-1 CASRAGGNTGELFF TGTGCCAGCAGAGCGGGAGGAAACACCGGGGAGCTGTTTTTT
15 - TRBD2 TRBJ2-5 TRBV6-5 CATLGAGGPRETQYF TGTGCCACCCTTGGGGCGGGGGGGCCCAGGGAGACCCAGTACTTC
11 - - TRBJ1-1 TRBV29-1 CSGTTGIEAFF TGCAGCGGAACTACAGGGATTGAAGCTTTCTTT
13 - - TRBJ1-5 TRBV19 CASSIIGGQPQHF TGTGCCAGTAGTATTATCGGGGGACAGCCCCAGCATTTT
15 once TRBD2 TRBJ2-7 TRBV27 CASSRTGTSAHEQYF TGTGCCAGCAGCCGAACCGGGACTAGCGCGCACGAGCAGTACTTC
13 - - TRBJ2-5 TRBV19 CASSLLAGETQYF TGTGCCAGTAGCTTACTAGCAGGGGAGACCCAGTACTTC
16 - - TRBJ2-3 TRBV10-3 CAISEVLGLLTDTQYF TGTGCCATCAGTGAGGTACTAGGTCTATTAACAGATACGCAGTATTTT
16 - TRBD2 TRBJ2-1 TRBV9 CASSGSYGRDYNEQFF TGTGCCAGCAGCGGGTCCTACGGGAGGGATTACAATGAGCAGTTCTTC
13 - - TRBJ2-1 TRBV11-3 CASSSIPRGEQFF TGTGCCAGCAGCTCAATCCCCAGAGGTGAGCAGTTCTTC
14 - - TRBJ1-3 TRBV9 CASSVAYRGNTIYF TGTGCCAGCAGCGTAGCGTACAGGGGAAACACCATATATTTT
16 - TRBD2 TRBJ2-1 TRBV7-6 CASSLASGGAFGEQFF TGTGCCAGCAGCTTAGCTAGCGGGGGGGCGTTTGGTGAGCAGTTCTTC
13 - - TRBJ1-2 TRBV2 CASSERGAYGYTF TGTGCCAGCAGTGAGCGGGGAGCGTATGGCTACACCTTC
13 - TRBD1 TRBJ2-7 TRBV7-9 CASSSRGMYEQYF TGTGCCAGCAGCTCCAGGGGGATGTACGAGCAGTACTTC
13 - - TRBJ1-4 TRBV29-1 CSVELARGEKLFF TGCAGCGTTGAACTAGCGAGGGGTGAAAAACTGTTTTTT
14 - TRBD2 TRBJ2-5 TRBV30 CAWSRAGVGETQYF TGTGCCTGGAGTCGGGCGGGAGTAGGGGAGACCCAGTACTTC
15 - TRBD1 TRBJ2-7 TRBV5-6 CASSLGTGAFYEQYF TGTGCCAGCAGCTTGGGTACAGGGGCTTTCTACGAGCAGTACTTC
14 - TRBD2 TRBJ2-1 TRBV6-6 CASSYSAGGNEQFF TGTGCCAGCAGTTACTCGGCGGGAGGCAATGAGCAGTTCTTC
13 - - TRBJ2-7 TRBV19 CASSIANSYEQYF TGTGCCAGTAGTATAGCCAACTCCTACGAGCAGTACTTC
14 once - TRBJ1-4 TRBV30 CAWRGRGSNEKLFF TGTGCCTGGAGAGGGAGGGGAAGTAATGAAAAACTGTTTTTT
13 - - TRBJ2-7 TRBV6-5 CATEAVNSYEQYF TGTGCCACCGAGGCGGTGAACTCCTACGAGCAGTACTTC
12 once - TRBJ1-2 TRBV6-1 CASRASGYGYTF TGTGCCAGCAGGGCCTCCGGGTATGGCTACACCTTC
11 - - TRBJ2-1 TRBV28 CASSLLNEQFF TGTGCCAGCAGTTTACTTAATGAGCAGTTCTTC
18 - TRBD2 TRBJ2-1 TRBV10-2 CASSERLAGLGRDNEQFF TGCGCCAGCAGTGAGAGGCTAGCGGGGTTGGGAAGGGACAATGAGCAGTTCTTC
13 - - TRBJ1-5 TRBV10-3 CAISPGGDQPQHF TGTGCCATCAGTCCAGGCGGGGACCAGCCCCAGCATTTT
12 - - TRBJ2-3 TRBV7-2 CASSRLTDTQYF TGTGCCAGCAGCCGACTCACAGATACGCAGTATTTT
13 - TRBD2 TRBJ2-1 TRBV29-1 CSVVRTSKNEQFF TGCAGCGTTGTGAGGACTAGTAAGAATGAGCAGTTCTTC
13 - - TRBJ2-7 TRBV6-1 CASTRVSRDEQYF TGTGCCAGCACCCGGGTCAGTCGTGACGAGCAGTACTTC
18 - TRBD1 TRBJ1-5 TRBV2 CASSERFFSGGSNQPQHF TGTGCCAGCAGTGAACGGTTTTTTTCAGGGGGCAGCAATCAGCCCCAGCATTTT
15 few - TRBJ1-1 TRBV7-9 CASSPPGGGGTEAFF TGTGCCAGCAGCCCCCCGGGGGGCGGGGGCACTGAAGCTTTCTTT
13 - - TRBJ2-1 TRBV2 CASSVRRDNEQFF TGTGCCAGCAGTGTACGGAGAGACAATGAGCAGTTCTTC
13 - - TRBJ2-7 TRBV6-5 CASRGPSSYEQYF TGTGCCTCACGTGGTCCCAGCTCCTACGAGCAGTACTTC
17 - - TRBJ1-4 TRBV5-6 CASSLAGGRGAYEKLFF TGTGCCAGCAGCTTGGCCGGGGGGCGCGGAGCTTATGAAAAACTGTTTTTT
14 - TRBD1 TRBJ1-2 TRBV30 CAWSVRDRNYGYTF TGTGCCTGGAGTGTTCGGGACAGGAACTATGGCTACACCTTC
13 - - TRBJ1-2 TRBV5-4 CASSLETGDGYTF TGTGCCAGCAGCTTGGAAACAGGCGATGGCTACACCTTC
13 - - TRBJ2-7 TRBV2 CASSQDSAYEQYF TGTGCCAGCAGTCAGGACAGCGCCTACGAGCAGTACTTC
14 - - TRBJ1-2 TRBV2 CASRKAQGKGGYTF TGTGCCAGCAGAAAAGCACAGGGAAAGGGTGGCTACACCTTC
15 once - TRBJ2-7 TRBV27 CASSSQSSGSYEQYF TGTGCCAGCAGTTCCCAGAGCTCAGGCTCCTACGAGCAGTACTTC
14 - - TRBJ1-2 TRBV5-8 CASSLSWGDYGYTF TGTGCCAGCAGCTTGAGCTGGGGAGACTATGGCTACACCTTC
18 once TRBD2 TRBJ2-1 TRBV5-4 CASSLARSSGVSYNEQFF TGTGCCAGCAGCTTGGCCAGATCTAGCGGGGTTTCCTACAATGAGCAGTTCTTC
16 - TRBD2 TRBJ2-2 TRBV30 CAWSALAGKTTGELFF TGTGCCTGGAGTGCCCTAGCGGGGAAAACCACCGGGGAGCTGTTTTTT
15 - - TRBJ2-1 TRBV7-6 CASSLAAVSYNEQFF TGTGCCAGCAGCTTAGCGGCGGTCTCCTACAATGAGCAGTTCTTC
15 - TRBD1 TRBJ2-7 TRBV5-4 CASSFGTGVSYEQYF TGTGCCAGCAGCTTTGGGACAGGGGTGTCCTACGAGCAGTACTTC
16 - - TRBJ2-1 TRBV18 CASSGGGRGYYNEQFF TGTGCCAGCTCGGGAGGGGGAAGGGGCTACTACAATGAGCAGTTCTTC
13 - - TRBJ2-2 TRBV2 CASSLINGGELFF TGTGCCAGCAGCCTAATCAACGGCGGGGAGCTGTTTTTT
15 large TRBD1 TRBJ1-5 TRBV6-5 CASSPTGGEGQPQHF TGTGCCAGCAGTCCGACAGGGGGCGAGGGTCAGCCCCAGCATTTT
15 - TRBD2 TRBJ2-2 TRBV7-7 CASSLTSGSPGELFF TGTGCTAGCAGCCTCACTAGCGGGAGTCCGGGGGAGCTGTTTTTT